This T cell receptor beta chain was captured in a study of breast tumors, draining lymph nodes, adjacent tissues. Study observations and caveats: Data fit most tumor T cells coming from lymph node, expanding in tumor. Tumor TCR diversity was below lymph nodes but above nontumor tissue.

This clonotype occurred once. No antigen is known for it. The germline CDR1 and CDR2 sequences are SGHNT and YYREEE (reference sequence). The CDR3 has 14 amino acids. V was pared by 0 bases and J by 4 bases, with 2 bases of the junction left unmatched. One entry per CDR3 protein, called by TCRdb with MiXCR from the multiplex PCR reads. The sample holds approximately 23,000 distinct CDR3 sequences, 60% to 70% seen once. Sequencing input: tumor-adjacent breast tissue. The receptor was isolated from a female donor with breast cancer. Some clones in this sample may be carry-over from other donors' samples. The chain couples TRBV5-4 to TRBJ2-3, with 7 nucleotides matching TRBD2. As DNA, the CDR3 is TGTGCCAGCAGCTTGGCGGGGAGGGCAGATACGCAGTATTTT. It encodes CASSLAGRADTQYF.